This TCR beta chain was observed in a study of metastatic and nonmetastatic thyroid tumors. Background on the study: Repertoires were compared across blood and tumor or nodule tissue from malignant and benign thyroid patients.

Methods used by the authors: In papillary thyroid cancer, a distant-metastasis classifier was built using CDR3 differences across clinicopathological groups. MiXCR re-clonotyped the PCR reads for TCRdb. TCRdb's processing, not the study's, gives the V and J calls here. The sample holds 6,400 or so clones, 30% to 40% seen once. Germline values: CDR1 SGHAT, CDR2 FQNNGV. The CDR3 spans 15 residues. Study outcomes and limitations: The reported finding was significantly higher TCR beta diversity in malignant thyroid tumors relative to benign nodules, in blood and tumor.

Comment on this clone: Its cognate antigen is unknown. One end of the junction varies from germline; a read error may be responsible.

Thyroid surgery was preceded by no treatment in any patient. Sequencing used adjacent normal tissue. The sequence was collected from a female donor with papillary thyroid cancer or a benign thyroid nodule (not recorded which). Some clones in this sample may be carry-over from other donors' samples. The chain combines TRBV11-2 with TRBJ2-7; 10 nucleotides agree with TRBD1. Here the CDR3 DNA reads TGTGCCGGCAGCCCCTCGGGACAGGGGTACTACGAGCAGTACTTC. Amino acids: CAGSPSGQGYYEQYF.